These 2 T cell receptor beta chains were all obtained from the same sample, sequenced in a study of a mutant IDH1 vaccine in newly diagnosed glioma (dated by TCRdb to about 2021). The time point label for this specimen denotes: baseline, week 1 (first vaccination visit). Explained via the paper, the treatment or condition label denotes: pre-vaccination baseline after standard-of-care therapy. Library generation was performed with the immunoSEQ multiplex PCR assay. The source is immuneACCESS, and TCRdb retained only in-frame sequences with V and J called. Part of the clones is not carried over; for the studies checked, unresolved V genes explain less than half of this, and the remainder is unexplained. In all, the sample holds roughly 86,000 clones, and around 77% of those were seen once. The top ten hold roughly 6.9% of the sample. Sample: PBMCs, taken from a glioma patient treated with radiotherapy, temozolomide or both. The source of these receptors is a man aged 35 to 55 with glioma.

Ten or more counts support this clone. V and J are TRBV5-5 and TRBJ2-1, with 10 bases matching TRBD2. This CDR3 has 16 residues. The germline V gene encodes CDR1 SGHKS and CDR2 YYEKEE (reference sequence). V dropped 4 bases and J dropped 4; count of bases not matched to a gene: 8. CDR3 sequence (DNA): TGTGCCAGCAGCCCATCACTAGCGGGGTTATACAATGAGCAGTTCTTC. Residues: CASSPSLAGLYNEQFF.

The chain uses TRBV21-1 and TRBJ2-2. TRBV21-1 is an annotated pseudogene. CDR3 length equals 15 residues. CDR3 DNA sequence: TGTGCCAGCAGCAGACCGGGGGCAAGGCCCGGGGAGCTGTTTTTT. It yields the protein CASSRPGARPGELFF.